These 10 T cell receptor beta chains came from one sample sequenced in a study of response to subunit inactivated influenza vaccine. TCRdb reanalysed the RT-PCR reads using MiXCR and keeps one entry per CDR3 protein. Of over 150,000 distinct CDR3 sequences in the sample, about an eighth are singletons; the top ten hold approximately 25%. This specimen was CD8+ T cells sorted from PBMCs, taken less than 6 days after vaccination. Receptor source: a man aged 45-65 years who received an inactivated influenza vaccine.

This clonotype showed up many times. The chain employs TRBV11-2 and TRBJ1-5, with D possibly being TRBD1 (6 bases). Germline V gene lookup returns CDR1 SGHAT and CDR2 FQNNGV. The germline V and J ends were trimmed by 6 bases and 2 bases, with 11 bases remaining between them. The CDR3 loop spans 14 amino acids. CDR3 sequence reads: CASSPTGGNQPQHF. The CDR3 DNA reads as TGTGCCAGCAGTCCGACAGGCGGCAATCAGCCCCAGCATTTT.

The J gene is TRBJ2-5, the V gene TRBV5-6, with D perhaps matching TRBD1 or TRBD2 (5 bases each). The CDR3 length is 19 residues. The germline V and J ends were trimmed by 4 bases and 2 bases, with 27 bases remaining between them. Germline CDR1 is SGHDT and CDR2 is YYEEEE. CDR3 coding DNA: TGTGCCAGCAGCGGTGGGACGGCAGCCTCCCTCTCTATTCAAGAGACCCAGTACTTC. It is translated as CASSGGTAASLSIQETQYF.

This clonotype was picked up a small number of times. The CDR3 reads CASSPTAIYYEQYF. The CDR3 nucleotides are TGTGCCAGCAGCCCCACAGCGATATACTACGAGCAGTACTTC. This chain uses TRBV7-2 with TRBJ2-7; D remains unclear. Germline CDR1 SGHTA, CDR2 FQGNSA. This CDR3 is built from 14 residues. Trimming pared 5 bases from V and 3 bases from J, leaving 14 bases between. The full variable domain, with the rest looked up from reference TRBV7-2 and TRBJ2-7, is GAGVSQSPSNKVTEKGKDVELRCDPISGHTALYWYRQSLGQGLEFLIYFQGNSAPDKSGLPSDRFSAERTGGSVSTLTIQRTQQEDSAVYLCASSPTAIYYEQYFGPGTRLTVT.

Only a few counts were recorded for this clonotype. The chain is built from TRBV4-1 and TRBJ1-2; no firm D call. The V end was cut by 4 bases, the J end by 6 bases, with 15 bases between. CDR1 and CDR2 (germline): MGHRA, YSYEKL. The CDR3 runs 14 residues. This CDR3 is CASSPGEVFHGYTF. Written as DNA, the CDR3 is TGCGCCAGCAGCCCCGGGGAGGTCTTTCATGGCTACACCTTC.

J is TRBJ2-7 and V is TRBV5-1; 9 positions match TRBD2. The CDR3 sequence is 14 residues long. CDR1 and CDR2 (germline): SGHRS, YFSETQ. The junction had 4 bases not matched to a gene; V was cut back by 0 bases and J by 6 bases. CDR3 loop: CASSLVLAGSEQYF. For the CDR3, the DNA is TGCGCCAGCAGCTTGGTTCTAGCGGGAAGCGAGCAGTACTTC.

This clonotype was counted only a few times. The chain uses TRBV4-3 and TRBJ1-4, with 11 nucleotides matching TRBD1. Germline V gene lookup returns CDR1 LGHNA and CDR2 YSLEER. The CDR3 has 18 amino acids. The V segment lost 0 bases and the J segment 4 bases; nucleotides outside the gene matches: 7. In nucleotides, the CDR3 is TGCGCCAGCAGCCAAGATCGGACAGGGGGCTGGGTTAATGAAAAACTGTTTTTT. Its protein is CASSQDRTGGWVNEKLFF.

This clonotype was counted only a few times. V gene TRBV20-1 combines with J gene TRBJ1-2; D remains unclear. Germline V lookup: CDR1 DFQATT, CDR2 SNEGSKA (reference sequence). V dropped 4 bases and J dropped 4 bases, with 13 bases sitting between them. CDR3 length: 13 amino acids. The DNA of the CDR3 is TGCAGTGCTACCGCCATCAGGTCCTATGGCTACACCTTC. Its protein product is CSATAIRSYGYTF.

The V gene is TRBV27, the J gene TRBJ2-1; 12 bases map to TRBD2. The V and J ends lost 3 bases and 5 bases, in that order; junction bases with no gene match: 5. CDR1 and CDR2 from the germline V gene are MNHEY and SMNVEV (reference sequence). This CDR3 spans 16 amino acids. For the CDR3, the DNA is TGTGCCAGCAGTTTGTTACTAGCGGGAGGTAACAATGAGCAGTTCTTC. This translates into CASSLLLAGGNNEQFF.

The CDR3 DNA sequence: TGCAGCGTTGAGGGACGGTTTGAAGCTTTCTTT. Protein: CSVEGRFEAFF. The genes are TRBV29-1 and TRBJ1-1; D is possibly TRBD1 (5 bases). Germline assignment: CDR1 SQVTM and CDR2 ANQGSEA. Trimming shortened V by 3 bases and J by 7 bases, and 9 bases separated the two germline ends. CDR3 length: 11 amino acids.

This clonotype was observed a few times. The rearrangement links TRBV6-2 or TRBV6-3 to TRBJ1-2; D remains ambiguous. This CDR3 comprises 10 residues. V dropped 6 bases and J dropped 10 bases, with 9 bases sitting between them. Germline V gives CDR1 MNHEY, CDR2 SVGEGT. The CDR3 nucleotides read TGTGCCAGCAGCCCGTTGGCCTACACCTTC. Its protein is CASSPLAYTF.